This T cell receptor beta chain derives from a study of cytomegalovirus exposure and HLA in healthy donors listed by TCRdb under 2017. Study-level background: An earlier analysis of approximately 640 of the donors reported 250 to 350 Gb of sequence data and 100 million to 140 million unique TCR beta sequences from around 200 million T cells. Around 300 gigabases of sequencing data and approximately 85 million unique TCR sequences were included in an early release covering about 600 HLA-typed donors. Among the 398 genotyped donors, more than 70% belonged to the genetic ancestry cluster associated with self-reported Caucasian donors. The study was designed to test whether signatures of past pathogen exposure could be identified by cataloging public T cell receptors. The study profiled the T cell repertoires of about 640 subjects by immunosequencing and related them to cytomegalovirus serostatus. A separate validation cohort of roughly 120 different subjects was used in addition to the approximately 610-subject first cohort. To predict cytomegalovirus infection status, the study brought together high-throughput TCR immunosequencing, statistical association of individual TCRs with disease status, and machine learning. To study patterns of TCR occurrence, a later analysis re-analyzed previously published TCR beta repertoires from around 700 donors and added high-resolution HLA genotyping. Rather than drawing on any new phenotypic data, the later analysis identified candidate immune exposures from TCR beta sequences and the way those sequences occurred across donors. To decide whether each TCR beta V gene segment behaved as functional or pseudogenic, an earlier analysis of approximately 600 of the donors relied on high-throughput TCR beta sequencing. Alongside the repertoire data, information on donor age, sex, ethnicity and CMV serostatus was compiled. A later genetic analysis took genome-wide SNP genotypes for about 55% of the roughly 670 donors and used that subset as a discovery cohort. Every discovery cohort repertoire had been produced on one sequencing platform. HLA typing included class I and class II loci at four-digit resolution. Typing coverage differed by locus: A, B, C, DRB1 and DQB1 were typed in roughly 620-640 donors, DQA1 in 522, DPA1 in 600 to 610, and DPB1 in just under 490. A handful of DR-DQ haplotypes were handled as single units for association and clustering because linkage in the cohort was strong. Among around 400 genotyped donors of the cohort, an average of around 250,000 unique TCR beta nucleotide sequences was sequenced per donor, of which roughly 17% were non-productive. The full study reports these points: A later analysis found that most CMV-associated TCR beta chains appeared HLA-restricted, with HLA associations seemingly driven largely by CMV exposure. In an earlier analysis of 587 of the donors, most TCR beta V segments appeared in productive rearrangements about 87% or about 30% of the time, broadly matching IMGT annotations. This cohort had only TCR beta chains sequenced, and the lack of alpha or paired-chain data limited which features could be detected. The authors suggested that the approach could potentially be generalized to other disease states and immunological phenotypes. Linkage disequilibrium might explain the correlated functional status among segregating V segments, but an unknown experimental factor could not be excluded. A later analysis found that HLA-associated TCR beta chains were more clonally expanded and had lower generation probabilities than equally common non-associated chains. V-gene and J-gene trimming of TCR beta chains was associated with a missense DCLRE1C variant in a later genetic analysis, and the association was replicated in an independent cohort. For the cohort, immune exposure information was limited to CMV serostatus. A further reported finding was that TCR beta sequences accurately predicted the HLA-A and HLA-B alleles for most subjects in the first cohort. Because the 87-base-pair reads could not distinguish some IMGT-functional V segments, including TRBV6-2 and TRBV6-3, those segments were excluded. Some 16 rarely observed V segments, including chromosome 9 orphons, were excluded from the earlier analysis of a few hundred of the donors because counts were too low. According to a later analysis, parvovirus B19, influenza, CMV and Epstein-Barr virus appeared linked to several top co-occurrence clusters. Across donors, most TCR sequences were observed very rarely, whereas some public TCRs were present in many individuals. In a later genetic analysis, fewer N-insertions in productive TCRs were reported among donors in an Asian-associated ancestry cluster than the roughly 700-donor mean. The study listed over 150 TCR beta chains as associated with cytomegalovirus. Strong co-occurrence of HLA alleles, especially DR and DQ, made assigning TCR associations to individual alleles difficult. In vitro tests confirmed that three of the cytomegalovirus-associated TCR beta chains recognize cytomegalovirus antigens. The classifier was reported to diagnose cytomegalovirus status with high specificity and sensitivity in both the original cohort and the validation cohort. A later analysis found that TCR association rates varied across HLA loci, with DRB1 alleles showing the most associated TCRs and HLA-C alleles the fewest. Presence/absence analyses assumed roughly uniform sequencing depth across donors, an assumption that may not hold. A cluster of highly shared sequence variants was judged likely to be a technical artifact of the sequencing pipeline. Because HLA typing was missing for some donors at each locus, association tests included only the typed subset. At a false discovery rate of 0.05, a later analysis linked fewer than 20,000 TCR beta sequences to specific HLA alleles.

The cohort consisted of 666 healthy bone marrow donors. Cohort members were all nominally healthy when sampled, although unrecorded immune exposures were likely present. The donor was CMV seropositive and belonged to the group of 250 to 350 seropositive cohort members. Every donor gave a peripheral blood sample, and the peripheral blood mononuclear cells from that sample were used for TCR beta sequencing. Genomic DNA extraction from the blood cell samples was performed with the Qiagen DNeasy Blood Extraction Kit. The sample holds a few counts of this clone. Its antigen target is currently unknown. Nothing much larger sits one base from this clone, and base qualities are not available. Reading the germline V gene (reference sequence) gives CDR1 GTSNPN and CDR2 SVGIG. Compared with germline, V lacks 3 bases and J lacks 6 bases; bases without a gene match: 2. From its cysteine to its phenylalanine, the CDR3 spans 13 amino acids. The sequence is cut down to CDR3 DNA, 39 bases in frame from base 1.

The library was prepared using the immunoSEQ multiplex PCR assay. For the multiplex PCR, a mixture combining 60 forward primers for TCR Vbeta segments and 13 reverse primers for TCR Jbeta segments was used. Amplification of the CDR3 region of rearranged TCR beta genes was performed with a multiplex PCR assay on genomic DNA. The amplified TCR beta libraries were sequenced on the Illumina HiSeq System as 87-base-pair reads. As for how the authors treated the data: In a later analysis, tens of millions of unique TCR beta chains were counted across the approximately 670 repertoires, and approximately 9.9 million of these chains were shared by at least two donors. A nearest-neighbor algorithm error-corrected the raw reads and collapsed the reads into unique sequences, merging closely related sequences to remove PCR and sequencing errors. Alignment of CDR3 sequences to IMGT reference sequences was used to assign V, D and J gene segments. For a sequence to be retained, a match of at least six nucleotides was required to both a V gene segment and a J gene segment. Rearrangements were classified as productive when the CDR3 lacked stop codons and remained in frame with V and J, and all other rearrangements were classified as non-productive. CDR3 was defined according to IMGT convention as the region running from the second conserved V-encoded cysteine to the conserved J-encoded phenylalanine. In an earlier analysis of just under 600 of the donors, sequences lacking an unambiguous match to a single V gene segment were excluded. In an earlier analysis of a few hundred of the donors, a V segment was called functional when productive rearrangements were above 56.7%, and segregating when the standard deviation between donors exceeded 5%. To diagnose cytomegalovirus status from the catalog of TCR beta chain sequences, a statistical classification framework was built. In a later analysis, TCR nucleotide sequences were compared against IMGT/GENE-DB human TR gene sequences so that V and J genes could be assigned. A later analysis assigned CDR3 sequences and most-parsimonious VDJ recombination scenarios with the TCRdist pipeline. In a later analysis, each TCR beta chain was defined by its CDR3 amino acid sequence together with its V-gene family, and reads without a unique V-gene family were excluded. As a way to deal with suspected cross-contamination and a sequencing artifact, a later analysis dropped 500 to 700 nucleotide sequences that were highly shared and had low generation probability. For each public chain, a later analysis derived a clonal expansion index from normalized ranks of inferred template counts within each repertoire. A later analysis computed generation probabilities with a VDJ recombination model fitted to out-of-frame rearrangements, and checked the results against IGoR. In a later analysis, TCR-TCR, TCR-HLA and TCR-CMV co-occurrence was scored with hypergeometric tests, and a repertoire-size bias correction was applied to TCR pairs. In a later analysis, false discovery rates were estimated by permuting HLA or CMV assignments 20 times. In a later analysis, co-occurring TCRs were grouped using DBSCAN, with TCRdist sequence similarity added in when clustering inside HLA-allele-positive subsets. For co-occurrence clustering, repertoires with fewer than 30,000 or more than 120,000 public chains were excluded, along with a handful of repertoires with anomalous nucleotide sharing. TCRdb holds this immuneACCESS table with in-frame rearrangements only. Some clones are missing; in checked studies, unresolved V genes explain under half, and the rest has no known cause. V, J and clone size derive from that table, while D and trimming were established from the DNA sequence. Present in this sample are approximately 82,000 clones, less than 65% of which were seen just once. Clones ranked in the top ten supply around 5% of the sample.

Material: PBMCs. This TCR was sampled from a woman aged 30 to 39 in good health and CMV-seropositive. The chain is made from TRBV30 and TRBJ2-1, with TRBD1 matching 10 junction bases. The CDR3 region has the sequence CAWRGQGFNEQFF. The DNA sequence is TGTGCCTGGAGGGGACAGGGGTTCAATGAGCAGTTCTTC.